These 12 T cell receptor beta chains originate from one sample sequenced in a study of naive CD8 T cells in extremely preterm neonates. TCRdb keeps only in-frame clones here, not all; method: immunoSEQ multiplex PCR. The sample contains around 7,900 clones, 95% to 98% of which appear only once. Sequencing input: naive CD8+ T cells from blood. The source is a human donor in good health.

The V gene is TRBV19, the J gene TRBJ1-5; no clear D gene. The V end lost 5 bases, the J end lost 7 bases, and 12 bases lay between the germline ends. Germline CDR1 and CDR2: LNHDA and SQIVND (reference sequence). The CDR3 covers 13 residues. The CDR3 DNA sequence: TGTGCCAGTAGTCCCAGCGGCTGGCAGCCCCAGCATTTT. Protein product: CASSPSGWQPQHF.

This sequence joins TRBV5-4 and TRBJ2-2; 12 positions agree with TRBD2. V trimming: 6 bases; J trimming: 6 bases; junction bases outside the gene matches: 9. The CDR3 is 16 residues long. CDR1 and CDR2 from the germline V gene are SGHNT and YYREEE (reference sequence). CDR3 nucleotides: TGTGCCAGCAACCTTATGGGGACTAGCGGGTCCGGGGAGCTGTTTTTT. The encoded protein is CASNLMGTSGSGELFF.

The V and J genes are TRBV5-1 and TRBJ2-5; 9 bases are a match to TRBD1. The V and J ends lost 2 bases and 5 bases, in that order; junction bases with no gene match: 7. The CDR3 runs to 15 residues. The germline V gene has CDR1 SGHRS and CDR2 YFSETQ. The CDR3 loop is CASSFMGQGLETQYF. In DNA, the CDR3 is TGCGCCAGCAGCTTCATGGGACAGGGTCTGGAGACCCAGTACTTC.

The sample holds one count of this clone. The chain joins TRBV21-1 to TRBJ2-7; the table's D call TRBD2 went unverified against the DNA. TRBV21-1 is a pseudogene segment. The CDR3 length is 9 residues. CDR3 loop: CASSPLEYV. CDR3 DNA: TGTGCCAGCAGCCCCTTAGAGTACGTC.

V is TRBV9 and J is TRBJ2-6; 7 nucleotides agree with TRBD1. This CDR3 contains 15 residues. CDR1 and CDR2 (germline): SGDLS, YYNGEE. V dropped 3 bases and J dropped 2; count of bases not matched to a gene: 2. CDR3 sequence reads: CASSATGAGANVLTF. CDR3 in DNA: TGTGCCAGCAGCGCTACAGGGGCTGGGGCCAACGTCCTGACTTTC.

CDR3 loop: CASSRGQFNEKLFF. CDR3 coding DNA: TGTGCCAGCAGCCGCGGACAGTTTAATGAAAAACTGTTTTTT. This rearrangement joins TRBV7-9 to TRBJ1-4, with D possibly TRBD1 on 6 matching bases. Germline V gene data show CDR1 as SEHNR and CDR2 as FQNEAQ (reference sequence). This CDR3 spans 14 amino acids. V gave up 5 bases and J gave up 4 bases, with 11 bases separating them.

V usage is TRBV27 and J usage is TRBJ2-1, with TRBD1 matching over 8 bases. The CDR3 contains 14 residues. Trimming cost V 2 bases and J 12 bases; bases outside gene matches: 9. Germline-derived CDR1 and CDR2 are MNHEY and SMNVEV (reference sequence). The DNA of the CDR3 is TGTGCCAGCAGTTTAGGGACAGGCCCAACCGGGCAGTTCTTC. Its translation: CASSLGTGPTGQFF.

The chain carries TRBV5-1 and TRBJ2-1; the match to TRBD2 covers 10 bases. In germline, CDR1 is SGHRS, CDR2 YFSETQ. This CDR3 has 16 residues. V was clipped by 0 bases and J by 8 bases; unmatched bases: 8. CDR3 residues: CASSLEGGLASYEQFF. In DNA form, the CDR3 reads TGCGCCAGCAGCTTGGAGGGGGGACTAGCGTCGTATGAGCAGTTCTTC.

The V and J genes are TRBV4-3 and TRBJ2-3; D remains ambiguous. The germline V and J ends were trimmed by 8 bases and 2 bases, with 11 bases remaining between them. This CDR3 contains 13 residues. The V gene's germline CDR1 is LGHNA and CDR2 YSLEER. CDR3: CASSRSNTDTQYF. For the CDR3, the DNA is TGCGCCAGCTCAAGATCTAACACAGATACGCAGTATTTT.

This clone appeared once. The gene calls are TRBV7-8 and TRBJ1-1; possibly TRBD1 for D (6 bases). The CDR3 consists of 17 residues. Trimming pared 1 base from V and 4 bases from J, leaving 19 bases between. Germline CDR1 reads SGHVS; CDR2 reads FQNEAQ. The CDR3 DNA follows: TGTGCCAGCAGCTTAGTGGGCTGGGGGGGGCGAAGCACTGAAGCTTTCTTT. Residues: CASSLVGWGGRSTEAFF.

The chain uses TRBV7-2 and TRBJ2-1; D not certain. Per germline, CDR1 SGHTA and CDR2 FQGNSA. There are 12 residues in the CDR3. Between the trimmed V and J ends, which lost 1 base and 8 bases, there was a span of 6 bases. CDR3 coding DNA: TGTGCCAGCAGCTTAGGAGTCGATGAGCAGTTCTTC. As protein: CASSLGVDEQFF.

The chain joins TRBV29-1 to TRBJ2-7; TRBD1 aligns across 7 bases. The trim removed 6 bases at V and 8 bases at J, leaving 13 bases unmatched. Looked up from germline, CDR1 is SQVTM and CDR2 is ANQGSEA. This CDR3 is built from 13 residues. CDR3 nucleotides: TGCAGCGTGTTGGCCCCCCAGGGGGATAAGCAGTACTTC. Translated: CSVLAPQGDKQYF.